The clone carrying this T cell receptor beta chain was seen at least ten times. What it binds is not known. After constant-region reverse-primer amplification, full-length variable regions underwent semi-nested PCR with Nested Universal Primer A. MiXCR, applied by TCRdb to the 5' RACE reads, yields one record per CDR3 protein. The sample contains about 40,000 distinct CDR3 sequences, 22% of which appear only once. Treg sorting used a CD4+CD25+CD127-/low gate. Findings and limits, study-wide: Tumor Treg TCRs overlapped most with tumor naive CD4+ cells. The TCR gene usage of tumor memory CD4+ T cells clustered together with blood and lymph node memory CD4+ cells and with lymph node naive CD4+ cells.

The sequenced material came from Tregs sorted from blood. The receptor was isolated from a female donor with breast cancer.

The CDR3 is CASSRAGGSNTEAFF. CDR3 DNA: TGCGCCAGCAGTCGGGCCGGTGGGTCAAACACTGAAGCTTTCTTT. The chain employs TRBV5-1 and TRBJ1-1; D not certain. V was clipped by 5 bases and J by 2 bases, with 16 bases between them. Germline values: CDR1 SGHRS, CDR2 YFSETQ. This CDR3 is 15 amino acids long.